This TCR beta chain was identified during a study of human T cells and chemical hapten exposure. About the research overall: In the sensitization step, 2% DPC was placed on approximately 2 cm by approximately 2 cm of upper inner arm skin. Epicutaneous patch tests delivered 0.01% DPC to the upper back, with evaluation at 6 days. Yields of TCR per sample differed, chiefly owing to small differences in pooled library volume. The study, taken as a whole, reports: The study found that DPC sensitization did not change TCRs above 1 in 1000 frequency.

The CDR3 runs to 13 residues. V lost 3 bases and J 4 bases, leaving 7 bases between the germline ends. MiXCR, run by TCRdb on the RACE reads, gives a single entry per CDR3 protein. The sample contains approximately 320,000 distinct CDR3 sequences, 4.5% to 5.5% of which appear only once. Documented time point: pre-sensitization, week 0. Specified treatment: therapeutic diphenylcyclopropenone sensitization with weekly scalp DPC. This clonotype was picked up many times. What it binds is not known. The clonotype originates from a woman under 30 with alopecia areata. Some clones in this sample may be carry-over from other donors' samples. Sequencing was performed on whole blood, taken in connection with sensitization to the hapten diphenylcyclopropenone (DPC). The chain employs TRBV12-3 or TRBV12-4 and TRBJ1-5; D might be TRBD1 (5 bases). Written as DNA, the CDR3 is TGTGCCAGCAGTTTCCCAGGGAATCAGCCCCAGCATTTT. Its translation is CASSFPGNQPQHF.